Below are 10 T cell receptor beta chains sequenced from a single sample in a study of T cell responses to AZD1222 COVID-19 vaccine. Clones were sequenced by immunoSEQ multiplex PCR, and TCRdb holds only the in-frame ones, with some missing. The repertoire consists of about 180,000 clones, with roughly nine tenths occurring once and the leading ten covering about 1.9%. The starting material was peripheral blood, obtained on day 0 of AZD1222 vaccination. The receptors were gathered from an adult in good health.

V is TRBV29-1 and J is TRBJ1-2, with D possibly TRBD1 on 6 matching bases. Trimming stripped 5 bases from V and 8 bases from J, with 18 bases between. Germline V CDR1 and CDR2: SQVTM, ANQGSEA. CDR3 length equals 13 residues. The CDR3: CSVLDRRGDGYTF. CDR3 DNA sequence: TGCAGCGTTCTCGACAGGAGGGGAGACGGCTACACCTTC.

The DNA of the CDR3 is TGCGCCAGCAGCCAAGATTTTGGAGCAGCTAATAGCAATCAGCCCCAGCATTTT. Encoded protein: CASSQDFGAANSNQPQHF. The V and J genes are TRBV4-3 and TRBJ1-5; D gene uncertain. The V gene's germline CDR1 is LGHNA and CDR2 YSLEER. Trimming left V 0 bases short and J 0 bases short, with 15 bases between. The CDR3 totals 18 residues.

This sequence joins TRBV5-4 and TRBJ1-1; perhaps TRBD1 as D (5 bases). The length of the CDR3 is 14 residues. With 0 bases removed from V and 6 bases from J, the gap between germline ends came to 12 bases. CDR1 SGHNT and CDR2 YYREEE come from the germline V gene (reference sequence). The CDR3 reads CASSLVGEWAEAFF. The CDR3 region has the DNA TGTGCCAGCAGCTTGGTAGGGGAGTGGGCTGAAGCTTTCTTT.

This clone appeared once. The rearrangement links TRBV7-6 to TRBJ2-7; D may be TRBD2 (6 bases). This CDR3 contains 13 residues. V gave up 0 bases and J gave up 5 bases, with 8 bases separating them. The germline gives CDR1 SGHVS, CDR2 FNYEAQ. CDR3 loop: CASSLAGGDEQYF. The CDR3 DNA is TGTGCCAGCAGCTTAGCAGGAGGGGACGAGCAGTACTTC.

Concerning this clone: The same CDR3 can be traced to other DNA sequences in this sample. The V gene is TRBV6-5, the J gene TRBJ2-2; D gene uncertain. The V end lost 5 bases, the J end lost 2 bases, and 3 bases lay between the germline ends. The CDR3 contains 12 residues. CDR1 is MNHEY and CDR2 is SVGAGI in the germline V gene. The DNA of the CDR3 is TGTGCCAGCAGTAGAAACACCGGGGAGCTGTTTTTT. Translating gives CASSRNTGELFF.

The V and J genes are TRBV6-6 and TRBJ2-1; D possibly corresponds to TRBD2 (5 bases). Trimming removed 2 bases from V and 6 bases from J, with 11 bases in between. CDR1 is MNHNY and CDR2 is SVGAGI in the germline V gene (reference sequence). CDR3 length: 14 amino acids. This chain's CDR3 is CASSYEGAGNEQFF. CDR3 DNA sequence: TGTGCCAGCAGTTACGAAGGTGCGGGCAATGAGCAGTTCTTC.

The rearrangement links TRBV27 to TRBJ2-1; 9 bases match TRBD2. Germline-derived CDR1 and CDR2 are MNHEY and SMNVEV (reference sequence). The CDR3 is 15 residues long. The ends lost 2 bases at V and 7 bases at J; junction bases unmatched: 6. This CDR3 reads CASSLGPLAGNEQFF. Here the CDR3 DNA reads TGTGCCAGCAGTTTAGGGCCGCTAGCGGGAAATGAGCAGTTCTTC.

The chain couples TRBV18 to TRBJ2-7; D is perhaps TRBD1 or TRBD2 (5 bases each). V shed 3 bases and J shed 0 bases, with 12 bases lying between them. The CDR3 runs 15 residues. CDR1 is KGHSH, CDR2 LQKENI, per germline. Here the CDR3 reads CASSPSGTNSYEQYF. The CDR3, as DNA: TGTGCCAGCTCACCCTCCGGGACCAACTCCTACGAGCAGTACTTC.

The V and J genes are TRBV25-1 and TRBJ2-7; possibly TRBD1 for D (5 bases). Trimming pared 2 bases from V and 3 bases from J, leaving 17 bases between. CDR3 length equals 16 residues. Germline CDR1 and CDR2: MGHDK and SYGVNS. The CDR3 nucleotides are TGTGCCAGCAGTGAAGTGACATTTTCAGACAGCTACGAGCAGTACTTC. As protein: CASSEVTFSDSYEQYF.

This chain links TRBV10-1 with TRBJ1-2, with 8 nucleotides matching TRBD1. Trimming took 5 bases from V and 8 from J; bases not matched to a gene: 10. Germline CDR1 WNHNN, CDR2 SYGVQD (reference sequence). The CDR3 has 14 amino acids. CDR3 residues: CASSPEGQGRGYTF. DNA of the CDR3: TGCGCCAGCAGTCCGGAAGGACAGGGCCGAGGCTACACCTTC.